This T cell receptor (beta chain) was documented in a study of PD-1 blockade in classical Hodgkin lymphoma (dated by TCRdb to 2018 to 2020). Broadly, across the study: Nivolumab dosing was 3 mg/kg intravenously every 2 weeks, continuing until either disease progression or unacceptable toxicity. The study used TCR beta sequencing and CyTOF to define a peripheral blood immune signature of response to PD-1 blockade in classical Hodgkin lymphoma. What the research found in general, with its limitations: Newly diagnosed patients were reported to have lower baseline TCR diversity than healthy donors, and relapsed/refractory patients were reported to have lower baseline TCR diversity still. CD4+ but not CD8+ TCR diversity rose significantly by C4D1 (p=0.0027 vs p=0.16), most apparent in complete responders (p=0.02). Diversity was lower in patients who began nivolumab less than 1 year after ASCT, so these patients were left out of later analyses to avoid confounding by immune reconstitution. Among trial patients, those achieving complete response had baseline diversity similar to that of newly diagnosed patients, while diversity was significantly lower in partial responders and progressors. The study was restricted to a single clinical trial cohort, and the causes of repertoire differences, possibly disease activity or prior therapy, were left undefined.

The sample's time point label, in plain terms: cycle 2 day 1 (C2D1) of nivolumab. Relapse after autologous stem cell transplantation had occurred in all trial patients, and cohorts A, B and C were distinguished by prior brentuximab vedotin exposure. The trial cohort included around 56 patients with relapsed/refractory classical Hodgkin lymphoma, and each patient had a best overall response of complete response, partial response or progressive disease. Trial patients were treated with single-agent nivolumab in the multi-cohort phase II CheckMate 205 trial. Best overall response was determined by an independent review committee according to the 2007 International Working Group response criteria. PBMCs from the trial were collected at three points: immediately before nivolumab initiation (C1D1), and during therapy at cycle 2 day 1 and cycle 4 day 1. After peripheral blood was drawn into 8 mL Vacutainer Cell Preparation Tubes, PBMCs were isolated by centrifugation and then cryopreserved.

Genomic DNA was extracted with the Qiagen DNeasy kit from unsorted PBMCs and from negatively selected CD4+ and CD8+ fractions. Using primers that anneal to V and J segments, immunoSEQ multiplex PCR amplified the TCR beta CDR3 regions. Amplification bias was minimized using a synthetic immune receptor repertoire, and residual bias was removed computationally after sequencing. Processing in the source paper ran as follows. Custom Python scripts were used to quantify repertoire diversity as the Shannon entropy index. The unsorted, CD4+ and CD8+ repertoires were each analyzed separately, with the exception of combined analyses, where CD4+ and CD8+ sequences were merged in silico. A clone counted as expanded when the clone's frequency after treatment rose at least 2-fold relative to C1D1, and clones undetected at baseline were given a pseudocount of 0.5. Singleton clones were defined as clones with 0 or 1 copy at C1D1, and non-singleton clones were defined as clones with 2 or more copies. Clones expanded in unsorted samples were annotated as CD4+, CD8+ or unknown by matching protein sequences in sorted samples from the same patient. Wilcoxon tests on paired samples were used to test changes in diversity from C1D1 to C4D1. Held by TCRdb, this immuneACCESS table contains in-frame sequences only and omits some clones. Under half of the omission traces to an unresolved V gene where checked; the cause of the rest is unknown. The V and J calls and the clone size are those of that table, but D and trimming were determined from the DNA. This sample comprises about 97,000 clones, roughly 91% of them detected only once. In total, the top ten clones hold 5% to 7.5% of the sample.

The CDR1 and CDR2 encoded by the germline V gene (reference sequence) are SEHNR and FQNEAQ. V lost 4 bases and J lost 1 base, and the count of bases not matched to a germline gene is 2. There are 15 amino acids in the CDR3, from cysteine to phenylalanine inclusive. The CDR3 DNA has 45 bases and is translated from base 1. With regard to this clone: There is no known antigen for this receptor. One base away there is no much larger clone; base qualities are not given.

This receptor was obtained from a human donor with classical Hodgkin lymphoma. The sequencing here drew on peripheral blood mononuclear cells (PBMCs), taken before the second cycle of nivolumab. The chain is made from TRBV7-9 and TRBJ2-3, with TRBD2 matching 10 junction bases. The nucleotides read TGTGCCAGCAGCTCTGGGACTAGCGGCACAGATACGCAGTATTTT. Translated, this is CASSSGTSGTDTQYF.